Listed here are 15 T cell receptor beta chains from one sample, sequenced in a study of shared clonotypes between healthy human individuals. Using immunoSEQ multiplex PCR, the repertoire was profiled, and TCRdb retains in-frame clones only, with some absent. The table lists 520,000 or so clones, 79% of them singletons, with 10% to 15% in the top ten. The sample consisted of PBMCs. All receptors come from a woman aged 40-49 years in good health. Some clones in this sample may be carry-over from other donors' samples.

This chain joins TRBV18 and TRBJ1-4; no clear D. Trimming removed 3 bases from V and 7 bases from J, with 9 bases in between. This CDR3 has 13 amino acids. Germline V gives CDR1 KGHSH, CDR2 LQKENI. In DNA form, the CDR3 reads TGTGCCAGCTCACCGGCCGAAGGTGAAAAACTGTTTTTT. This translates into CASSPAEGEKLFF. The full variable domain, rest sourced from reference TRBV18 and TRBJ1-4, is NAGVMQNPRHLVRRRGQEARLRCSPMKGHSHVYWYRQLPEEGLKFMVYLQKENIIDESGMPKERFSAEFPKEGPSILRIQQVVRGDSAAYFCASSPAEGEKLFFGSGTQLSVL.

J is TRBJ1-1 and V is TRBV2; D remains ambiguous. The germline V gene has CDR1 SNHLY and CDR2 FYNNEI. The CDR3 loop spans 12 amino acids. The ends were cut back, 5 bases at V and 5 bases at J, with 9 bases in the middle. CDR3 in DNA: TGTGCCAGCAGTCCGGGATATACTGAAGCTTTCTTT. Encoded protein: CASSPGYTEAFF.

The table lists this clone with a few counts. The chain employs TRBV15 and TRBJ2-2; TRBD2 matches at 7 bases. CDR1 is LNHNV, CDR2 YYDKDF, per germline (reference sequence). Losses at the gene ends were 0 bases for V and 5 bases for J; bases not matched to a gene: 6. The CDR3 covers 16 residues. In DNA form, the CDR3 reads TGTGCCACCAGCAGAGATAACGGGAGGTATACCGGGGAGCTGTTTTTT. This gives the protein CATSRDNGRYTGELFF.

The CDR3: CAWSASGTRGNEQFF. DNA of the CDR3: TGTGCCTGGAGTGCTTCCGGGACTAGGGGGAATGAGCAGTTCTTC. V and J are TRBV30 and TRBJ2-1; 8 positions agree with TRBD2. The germline gives CDR1 GTSNPN, CDR2 SVGIG (reference sequence). With 1 base clipped from V and 7 bases from J, the junction kept 9 bases outside the gene matches. The CDR3 extends over 15 amino acids.

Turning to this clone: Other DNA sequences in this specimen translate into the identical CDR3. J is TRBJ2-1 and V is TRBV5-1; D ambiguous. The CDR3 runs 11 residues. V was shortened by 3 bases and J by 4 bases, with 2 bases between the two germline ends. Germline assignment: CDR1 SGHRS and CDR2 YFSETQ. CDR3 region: CASSSYNEQFF. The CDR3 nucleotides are TGCGCCAGCAGCTCTTACAATGAGCAGTTCTTC. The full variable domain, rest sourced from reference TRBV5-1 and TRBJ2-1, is KAGVTQTPRYLIKTRGQQVTLSCSPISGHRSVSWYQQTPGQGLQFLFEYFSETQRNKGNFPGRFSGRQFSNSRSEMNVSTLELGDSALYLCASSSYNEQFFGPGTRLTVL.

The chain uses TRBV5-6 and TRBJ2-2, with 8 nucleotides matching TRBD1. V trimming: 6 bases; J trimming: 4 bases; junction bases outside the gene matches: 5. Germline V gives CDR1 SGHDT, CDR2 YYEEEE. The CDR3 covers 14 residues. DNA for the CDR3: TGTGCCAGCACGGACAGGGCGTTCACCGGGGAGCTGTTTTTT. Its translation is CASTDRAFTGELFF.

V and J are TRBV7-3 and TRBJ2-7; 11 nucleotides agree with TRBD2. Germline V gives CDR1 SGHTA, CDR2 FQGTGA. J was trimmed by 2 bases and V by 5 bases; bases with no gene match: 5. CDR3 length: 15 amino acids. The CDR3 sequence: CASSEGLAAAYEQYF. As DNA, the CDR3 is TGTGCCAGCAGCGAGGGACTAGCGGCTGCCTACGAGCAGTACTTC.

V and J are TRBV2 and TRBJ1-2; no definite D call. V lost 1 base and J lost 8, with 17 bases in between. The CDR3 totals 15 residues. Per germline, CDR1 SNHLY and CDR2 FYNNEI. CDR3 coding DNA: TGTGCCAGCAGTGAAGGTAGCTCCCAGCATCGGGGCTACACCTTC. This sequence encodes CASSEGSSQHRGYTF.

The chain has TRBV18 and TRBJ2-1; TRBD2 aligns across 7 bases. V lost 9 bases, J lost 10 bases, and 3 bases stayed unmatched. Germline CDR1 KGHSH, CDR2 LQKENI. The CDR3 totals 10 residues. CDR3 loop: CASSSGEQFF. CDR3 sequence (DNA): TGTGCCAGTAGTAGCGGGGAGCAGTTCTTC.

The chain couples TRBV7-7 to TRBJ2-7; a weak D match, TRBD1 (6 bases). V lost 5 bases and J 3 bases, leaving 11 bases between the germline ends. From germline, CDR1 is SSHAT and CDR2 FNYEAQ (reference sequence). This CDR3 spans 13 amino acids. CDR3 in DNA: TGTGCCAGCAGCCGAGGGGACAACTACGAGCAGTACTTC. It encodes CASSRGDNYEQYF.

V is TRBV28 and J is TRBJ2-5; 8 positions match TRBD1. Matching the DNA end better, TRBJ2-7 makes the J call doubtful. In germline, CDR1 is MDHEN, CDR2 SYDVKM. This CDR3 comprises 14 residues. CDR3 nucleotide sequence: TGTGCCAGCCTCGACAGGGGACCCCCCTACGAGCAGTACTTC. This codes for CASLDRGPPYEQYF.

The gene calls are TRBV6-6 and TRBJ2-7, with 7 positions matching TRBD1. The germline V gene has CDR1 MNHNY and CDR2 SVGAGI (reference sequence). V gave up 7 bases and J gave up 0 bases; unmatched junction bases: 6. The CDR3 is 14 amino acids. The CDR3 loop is CASTNRGPSYEQYF. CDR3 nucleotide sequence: TGTGCCAGCACAAACAGGGGCCCCTCCTACGAGCAGTACTTC.

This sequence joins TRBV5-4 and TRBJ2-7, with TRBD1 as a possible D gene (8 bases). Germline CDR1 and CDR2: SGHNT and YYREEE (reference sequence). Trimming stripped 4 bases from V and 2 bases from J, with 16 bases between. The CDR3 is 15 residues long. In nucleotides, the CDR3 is TGTGCCAGCAGCGGGGGGGGACAGGTGACCTACGAGCAGTACTTC. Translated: CASSGGGQVTYEQYF.

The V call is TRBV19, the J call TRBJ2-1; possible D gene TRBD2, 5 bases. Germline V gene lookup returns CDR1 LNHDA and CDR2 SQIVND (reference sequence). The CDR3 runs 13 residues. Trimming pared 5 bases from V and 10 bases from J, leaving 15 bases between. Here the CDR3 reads CASSLGESFEQFF. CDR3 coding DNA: TGTGCCAGTAGTCTTGGGGAGTCGTTCGAGCAGTTCTTC.

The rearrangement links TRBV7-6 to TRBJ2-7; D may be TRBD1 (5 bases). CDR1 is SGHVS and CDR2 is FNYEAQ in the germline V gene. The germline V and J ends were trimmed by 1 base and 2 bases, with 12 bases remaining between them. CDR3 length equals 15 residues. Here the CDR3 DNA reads TGTGCCAGCAGCTTAGGGGCGACAGAGACCTACGAGCAGTACTTC. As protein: CASSLGATETYEQYF.